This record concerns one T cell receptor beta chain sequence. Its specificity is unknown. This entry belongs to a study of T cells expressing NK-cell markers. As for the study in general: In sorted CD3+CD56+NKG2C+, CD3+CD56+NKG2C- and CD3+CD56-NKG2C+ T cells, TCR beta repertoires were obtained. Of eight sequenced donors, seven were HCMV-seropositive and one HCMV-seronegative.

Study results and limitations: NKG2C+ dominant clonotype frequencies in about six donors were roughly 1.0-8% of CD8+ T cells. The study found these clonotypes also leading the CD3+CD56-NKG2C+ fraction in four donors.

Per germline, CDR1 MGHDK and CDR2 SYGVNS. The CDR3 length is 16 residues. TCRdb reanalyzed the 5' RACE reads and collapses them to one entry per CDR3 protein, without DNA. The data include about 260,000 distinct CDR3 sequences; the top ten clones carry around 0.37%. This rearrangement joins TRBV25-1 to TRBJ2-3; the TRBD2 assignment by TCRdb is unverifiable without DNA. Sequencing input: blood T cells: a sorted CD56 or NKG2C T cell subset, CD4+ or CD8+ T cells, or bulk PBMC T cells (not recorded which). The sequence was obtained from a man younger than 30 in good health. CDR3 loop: CASSGDSGRVADTQYF.